This T cell receptor beta chain stems from a study of CXCR3-negative and CXCR3-positive naive CD8 T cells. Naive CD8+ T cells carried a CD45RO-CCR7+CD27+CD95- phenotype. As concerns this clonotype: The antigen remains unidentified.

Via 5' RACE with UMI labels, TRB cDNA libraries were prepared. TCRdb reanalyzed the 5' RACE reads and collapses them to one entry per CDR3 protein, without DNA. This table holds under 90,000 distinct CDR3 sequences. Germline V gene sequence: CDR1 MGHRA, CDR2 YSYEKL. This CDR3 is built from 16 residues. Findings and limits, study-wide: CXCR3-positive naive cells carried more hydrophobic TRB CDR3s than CXCR3-negative naive cells did. Surface CD5 was comparable between naive subsets; TCR strength was inferred from TRB CDR3 properties. Fresh PBMCs were used in most assays, and CXCR3 expression partially decreased after cryopreservation.

The source of this sequence is a human donor in good health. Some clones in this sample may be carry-over from other donors' samples. Sequencing was done on a sample of naive CXCR3+ CD8+ T cells from blood. The subset is: CD45RO-CCR7+CD27+CD95- naive CD8+ T cells expressing CXCR3 (TNR3+). The chain links TRBV4-1 to TRBJ2-1. CDR3 residues: CASSQRAHSLYNEQFF.